This TCR beta chain was profiled in a study of blood T cell repertoires in COVID-19. Overall study context: The samples span acute and convalescent COVID-19 from the United States, Italy and Spain. The analysed material was cDNA or gDNA that came from T cells, B-cell-depleted T cells, or PBMCs.

Recruits, aged roughly 18 to 95 years, lived in roughly 22 US areas. Participants were placed into cohorts based on the clinical history they reported. Germline CDR1 is MNHEY and CDR2 is SVGAGI. V shed 6 bases, J shed 4 bases, and the junction held 6 bases outside the gene matches. This CDR3 has 14 amino acids. Libraries were prepared by immunoSEQ multiplex PCR; TCRdb keeps only in-frame clonotypes and omits some of them. The table records under 250,000 clones, around 91% of them present only once. The origin of this receptor is a woman younger than 35 in a cohort exposed to, infected with or recovered from COVID-19 (not recorded which). Input material: PBMCs or T cells enriched from blood (not recorded which). The chain is built from TRBV6-5 and TRBJ2-1; 7 bases match TRBD2. The DNA of the CDR3 is TGTGCCAGCAGGCCTAGCGGATCATACAATGAGCAGTTCTTC. This translates into CASRPSGSYNEQFF.